Described below is a single T cell receptor beta chain sequence and its context. This clonotype occurred a few times. Its antigen remains unidentified. No base-level quality is on record; no much larger clone is a single base apart. Deletion took 3 bases off V and 4 bases off J, with a span of 15 bases between the germline ends. CDR1 and CDR2 were assigned from the germline V gene (reference sequence) as LNHNV and YYDKDF. The CDR3 has 15 amino acids, counting the end cysteine and phenylalanine. Left in the record is the CDR3 DNA by itself, 45 bases read in frame from the first base. This entry is derived from a study of response to subunit inactivated influenza vaccine (dated by TCRdb to 2016 to 2018). Broadly, across the study: To follow how T cells responded to a trivalent subunit inactivated influenza vaccine, the researchers relied on deep quantitative profiling of the T cell receptor repertoire.

The study at large found these results: According to the authors, only a limited number of new T cells may be recruited by each seasonal influenza vaccination.

The method was RT-PCR. The listed sequencing device is Illumina HiSeq 2500. TCRdb reprocessing: public reads trimmed at Q25 with fastp, clones called with MiXCR, in-frame beta chains kept. Under each unique CDR3 protein, matching rows form one entry showing the most common genes and DNA. The sample contains roughly 700,000 distinct CDR3 sequences, about 15% of them found a single time. Jointly, the top ten make up 5.5% to 7% of the sample. Sequences were derived from PBMCs from blood, sampled around 15 days before vaccination. The clonotype originates from a man aged 50 to 59 who received an inactivated influenza vaccine. Donor details come from another sample of the same person, matched by shared clones. The chain joins TRBV15 to TRBJ1-2; no D segment can be confidently identified. For the CDR3, the sequence is CATSREAQSVYGYTF. The nucleotides read TGTGCCACCAGCAGGGAGGCACAGTCCGTCTATGGCTACACCTTC.